This T cell receptor (beta chain) was captured by sequencing in a study of shared clonotypes between healthy human individuals. Measured with immunoSEQ multiplex PCR; TCRdb has only the in-frame clones, and not every one. Here the sample spans about 1.1 million clones, roughly 74% being singletons. The sequenced sample consisted of memory CD4+ T cells from PBMCs. Subset indicated: CD45RA-negative fraction. The origin of this receptor is a young man in good health. Some clones in this sample may be carry-over from other donors' samples.

Here the CDR3 DNA reads TGTGCCAGCGGTACCTTGGACTATGGCTACACCTTC. This codes for CASGTLDYGYTF. The chain is built from TRBV6-5 and TRBJ1-2; D is unclear. This CDR3 contains 12 residues. Trimming took off 8 bases at V and 3 bases at J, with 10 bases between the two ends. Germline V gene lookup returns CDR1 MNHEY and CDR2 SVGAGI.